Given below is one TCR beta chain in context. The antigen remains unidentified. The sample belongs to a study of T cells in narcolepsy. Study-wide context: Healthy controls were enrolled alongside patients with narcolepsy type 1 or type 2. General observations from the study: No autoreactive T cell clone sequences appeared in some memory CD4+ repertoires. HCRT-specific and TRIB2-specific autoreactive clonotypes appeared among same-patient CSF and blood CD4+ clonotypes.

Trimming removed 8 bases from V and 9 bases from J, with 29 bases in between. Germline V CDR1 and CDR2: SNHLY, FYNNEI. This CDR3 is built from 17 residues. Here immunoSEQ multiplex PCR was the method, and the copy in TCRdb shows in-frame clones only, minus some. The table includes 30,000 to 35,000 clones, about 85% detected once. This chain connects TRBV2 to TRBJ2-1; possibly TRBD1 for D (7 bases). Specimen: CD45RA- memory CD4+ T cells from PBMCs. The TCR was taken from a human donor with narcolepsy. In DNA form, the CDR3 reads TGTGCCAGCTGCGGGGACAGCCCCCAAACCCGACCGGCTGAGCAGTTCTTC. Its translation is CASCGDSPQTRPAEQFF.